This record covers a single TCR beta chain. A much larger clone lies a single base off, so this may be a read error. The data were taken from a study of neurological immune-mediated disorders. Time point: longitudinal time-point 2. The germline gives CDR1 MNHNY, CDR2 SVGAGI (reference sequence). The CDR3 covers 13 residues. Trimming removed 1 base from V and 6 bases from J, with 10 bases in between. TCRdb passed the 5' RACE reads through MiXCR, listing each CDR3 protein once. The sample carries tens of thousands of distinct CDR3 sequences, over 10% recorded once. Sequencing was done on a sample of PBMCs. The receptor comes from a female donor with HTLV-1-associated myelopathy (HAM/TSP). J is TRBJ2-7 and V is TRBV6-6; D not resolved. The CDR3 loop reads CASSYWSNAEQYF. The CDR3 nucleotides are TGTGCCAGCAGTTACTGGTCGAATGCCGAGCAGTACTTC.